A selection of T cell receptor beta chains follows, all from one sample in a study of T-cell memory formation after mild COVID-19. TCRdb reprocessed the 5' RACE reads with MiXCR, giving one entry per CDR3 protein. The data show about 240,000 distinct CDR3 sequences, with approximately 10% seen just once and around 23% held by the top ten. Sequencing was carried out using PBMCs or a T cell subset sorted from them (not recorded which). The receptors come from a man aged 18 to 29 who had mild COVID-19 (a few samples of this study predate the infection). Cell type and time point are not known. Each CDR3 is given with its conserved first and last residue. D genes are given only for firm matches. The size field is filled for only some rows; it gives once, few, many or a size class.

few	TRBV24-1	-	TRBJ2-5	TGTGCCACCAGTGTCGGTGGAAATCAAGAGACCCAGTACTTC	CATSVGGNQETQYF
many	TRBV6-5	TRBD1	TRBJ2-1	TGTGCCAGCGCCCGGGACAGCTCCTACAATGAGCAGTTCTTC	CASARDSSYNEQFF
-	TRBV5-6	-	TRBJ1-6	TGTGCCAGCAGCATCGGATGGACGAGGCCGAATTCACCCCTCCACTTT	CASSIGWTRPNSPLHF
-	TRBV28	TRBD1	TRBJ2-3	TGTGCCAGCATTACAGGGGGCAAAGATACGCAGTATTTT	CASITGGKDTQYF
-	TRBV14	-	TRBJ2-5	TGTGCCAGCAGCGGACGGGGAGGAGGAGAGACCCAGTACTTC	CASSGRGGGETQYF
few	TRBV20-1	-	TRBJ1-2	TGCAGTGCTAGTCACCAGACAGCTAACTATGGCTACACCTTC	CSASHQTANYGYTF
-	TRBV2	-	TRBJ1-5	TGTGCCAGCAGTGGAGGAAGCAATCAGCCCAAGCATTTT	CASSGGSNQPKHF
few	TRBV7-9	TRBD2	TRBJ2-1	TGTGCCAGCGAACTAGCGGGGGACTCACTAACCTACAATGAGCAGTTCTTC	CASELAGDSLTYNEQFF
-	TRBV7-2	TRBD1	TRBJ1-5	TGTGCCAGCAGCCCCGGCGGACAGGGTCAGGGTCAGCCCCAGCATTTT	CASSPGGQGQGQPQHF
-	TRBV9	-	TRBJ2-5	TGTGCCAGCAGCGTAGAGTGGGGCCTACAAGAGACCCAGTACTTC	CASSVEWGLQETQYF
many	TRBV5-1	TRBD2	TRBJ2-3	TGCGCCAGCAGCTTGGCCATGGCGGGGGGCACAGATACGCAGTATTTT	CASSLAMAGGTDTQYF
-	TRBV4-3	-	TRBJ2-1	TGCGCCAGCAGCCAAGATCTCAACAATGAGCAGTTCTTC	CASSQDLNNEQFF
-	TRBV20-1	-	TRBJ1-1	TGCAGTGCTAGAGATCATACAAGAGGGAACACTGAAGCTTTCTTT	CSARDHTRGNTEAFF
many	TRBV7-2	-	TRBJ2-5	TGTGCCAGCAGCGCCCGGACGTGGGACCAAGAGACCCAGTACTTC	CASSARTWDQETQYF
many	TRBV19	-	TRBJ1-5	TGTGCCAGTAGTACGACCCGGACAGATCCCCCGCATTTT	CASSTTRTDPPHF
-	TRBV27	TRBD1	TRBJ1-2	TGTGCCAGCAGTTTAAAGGGGGCAAGCTATGGCTACACCTTC	CASSLKGASYGYTF
-	TRBV6-5	-	TRBJ2-4	TGTGCCAGCAGCACCAGGTCGACTAGGGACATTCAGTACTTC	CASSTRSTRDIQYF
few	TRBV6-5	-	TRBJ1-5	TGTGCCAGCAGTTCCCATAAGAATCAGCCCCAGCATTTT	CASSSHKNQPQHF
few	TRBV6-5	-	TRBJ1-5	TGTGCCAGCAGTTACGGGACTCCCGCTAATCAGCCCCAGCATTTT	CASSYGTPANQPQHF
-	TRBV27	-	TRBJ2-5	TGTGCCAGCAATTTCGGCTACGCCCCAGAGACCCAGTACTTC	CASNFGYAPETQYF
-	TRBV20-1	TRBD1	TRBJ1-1	TGCAGTGCTGGAGGAGGGACAGGAACCACTGAAGCTTTCTTT	CSAGGGTGTTEAFF
-	TRBV12-5	TRBD2	TRBJ2-3	TGTGCTAGTGCCGGGGGGATTTTAGATACGCAGTATTTT	CASAGGILDTQYF
few	TRBV7-9	-	TRBJ1-4	TGTGCCAGCAGCTTGAACGGTAGATCGATTAATGAAAAACTGTTTTTT	CASSLNGRSINEKLFF
-	TRBV18	TRBD2	TRBJ2-5	TGTGCCAGCTCACCGGGACTAGCGCCGTACCAAGAGACCCAGTACTTC	CASSPGLAPYQETQYF
-	TRBV2	-	TRBJ2-3	TGTGCCAGCAGTAAGGGGGATCGTGATACGCAGTATTTT	CASSKGDRDTQYF
few	TRBV5-5	-	TRBJ2-7	TGTGCCAGCAGCTTGGGCTTTTCCTACGAGCAGTACTTC	CASSLGFSYEQYF
few	TRBV10-3	TRBD1	TRBJ2-7	TGTGCCATCAGTGAGGGGACAGTGAACGAGCAGTACTTC	CAISEGTVNEQYF
few	TRBV5-6	TRBD1	TRBJ1-2	TGTGCCAGCAGCATCCGCAGGGGGCATGGCTACACCTTC	CASSIRRGHGYTF
many	TRBV3-1	-	TRBJ2-7	TGTGCCAGCAGCCAGGGACCGGGGTTCCTGCGCTACGAGCAGTACTTC	CASSQGPGFLRYEQYF
-	TRBV20-1	TRBD2	TRBJ2-4	TGCAGTGTCCCCCGCGGGGGGGGCAAAAACATTCAGTACTTC	CSVPRGGGKNIQYF
many	TRBV28	-	TRBJ1-5	TGTGCCAGCAGTCCATATAATCAGCCCCAGCATTTT	CASSPYNQPQHF
many	TRBV15	-	TRBJ1-5	TGTGCCACCAGCAGAGGGGGACGGCCCCAGCATTTT	CATSRGGRPQHF